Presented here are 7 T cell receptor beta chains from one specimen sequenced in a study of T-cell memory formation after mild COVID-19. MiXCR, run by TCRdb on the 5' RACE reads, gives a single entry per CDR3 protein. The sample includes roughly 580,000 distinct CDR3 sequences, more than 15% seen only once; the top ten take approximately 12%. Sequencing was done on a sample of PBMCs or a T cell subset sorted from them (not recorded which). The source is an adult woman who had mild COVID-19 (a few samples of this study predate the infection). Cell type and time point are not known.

CDR3 coding DNA: TGTGCCTGGAGCGCCTTGGGAGGGCGGGAGACCCAGTACTTC. It yields the protein CAWSALGGRETQYF. The chain is built from TRBV30 and TRBJ2-5; TRBD2 matches at 7 bases. The CDR3 is 14 amino acids. Trimming at V came to 3 bases and at J to 5 bases, leaving 9 bases not matched to a gene. The germline V gene encodes CDR1 GTSNPN and CDR2 SVGIG (reference sequence).

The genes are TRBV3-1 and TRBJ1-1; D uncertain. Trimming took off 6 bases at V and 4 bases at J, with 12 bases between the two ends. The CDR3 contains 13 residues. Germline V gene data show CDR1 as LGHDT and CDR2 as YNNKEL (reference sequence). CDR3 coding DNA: TGTGCCAGCAGTCAAAGGTCGTCCACTGAAGCTTTCTTT. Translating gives CASSQRSSTEAFF.

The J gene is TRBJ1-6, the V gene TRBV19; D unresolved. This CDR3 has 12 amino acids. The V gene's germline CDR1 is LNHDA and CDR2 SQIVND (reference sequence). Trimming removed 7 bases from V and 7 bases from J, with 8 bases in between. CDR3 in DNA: TGTGCCAGTAACAGTCAAAATTCACCCCTCCACTTT. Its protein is CASNSQNSPLHF.

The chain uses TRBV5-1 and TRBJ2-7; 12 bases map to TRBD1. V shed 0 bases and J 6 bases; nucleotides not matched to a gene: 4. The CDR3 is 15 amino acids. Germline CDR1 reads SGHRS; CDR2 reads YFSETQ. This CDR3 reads CASSLGGTGGVEQYF. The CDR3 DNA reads TGCGCCAGCAGCTTGGGTGGGACAGGGGGCGTCGAGCAGTACTTC.

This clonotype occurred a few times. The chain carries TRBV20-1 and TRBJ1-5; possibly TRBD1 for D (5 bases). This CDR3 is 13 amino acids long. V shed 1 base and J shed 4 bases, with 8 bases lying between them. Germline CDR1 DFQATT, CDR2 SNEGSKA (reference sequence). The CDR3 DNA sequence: TGCAGTGCTAGAGGTGGGGCGAATCAGCCCCAGCATTTT. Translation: CSARGGANQPQHF.

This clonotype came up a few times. CDR3 sequence reads: CATAGGTSRSTDTQYF. The DNA of the CDR3 is TGTGCCACGGCGGGGGGGACTTCCAGGAGCACAGATACGCAGTATTTT. V gene TRBV5-4 combines with J gene TRBJ2-3, with TRBD2 matching over 9 bases. Trimming took 9 bases from V and 0 from J; bases not matched to a gene: 11. The CDR3 loop spans 16 amino acids. The germline V gene encodes CDR1 SGHNT and CDR2 YYREEE (reference sequence).

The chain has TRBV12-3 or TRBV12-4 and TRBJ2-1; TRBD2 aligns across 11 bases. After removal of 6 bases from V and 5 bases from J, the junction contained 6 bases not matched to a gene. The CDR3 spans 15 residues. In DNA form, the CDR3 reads TGTGCCAGCAGGAGACTAGCGGGGATTCACAATGAGCAGTTCTTC. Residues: CASRRLAGIHNEQFF.